A selection of T cell receptor beta chains follows, all from one sample in a study of T cell repertoires in cytomegalovirus infection. TCRdb fed the reads into MiXCR, producing one record per CDR3 protein. The repertoire holds around 120,000 distinct CDR3 sequences, with almost 9% as singletons. The sequencing input was PBMCs. The receptors were sampled from a human donor in good health (CMV status not recorded). Some clones in this sample may be carry-over from other donors' samples. The CDR3 runs from the conserved cysteine through the conserved F or W. D genes are given only for firm matches. Only some rows state a clone size, as once, few, many or a class for expanded clones.

cdr3_aa	cdr3_nt	clone_size	v_call	j_call	d_call
CASSLDRGDMNTEAFF	TGCGCCAGCAGCTTAGACAGGGGCGACATGAACACTGAAGCTTTCTTT	.	TRBV5-1	TRBJ1-1	TRBD1
CASSSPQGSTNYGYTF	TGTGCCAGCAGTTCGCCCCAGGGAAGTACGAACTATGGCTACACCTTC	few	TRBV28	TRBJ1-2	.
CASSVKGDQPQHF	TGTGCCAGCAGTGTGAAGGGCGATCAGCCCCAGCATTTT	many	TRBV12-3/TRBV12-4	TRBJ1-5	.
CAAAPSSYNEQFF	TGTGCCGCCGCGCCCAGCTCCTACAATGAGCAGTTCTTC	many	TRBV6-1	TRBJ2-1	.
CASSLWPSGGGTDTQYF	TGTGCCAGCAGTTTATGGCCTAGCGGGGGGGGCACAGATACGCAGTATTTT	.	TRBV28	TRBJ2-3	TRBD2
CASSFNFGAFSSGANVLTF	TGTGCCAGCAGTTTTAACTTCGGGGCCTTTAGCTCTGGGGCCAACGTCCTGACTTTC	few	TRBV12-3/TRBV12-4	TRBJ2-6	.
CSGPRGTNTEAFF	TGCAGTGGCCCCAGGGGCACTAACACTGAAGCTTTCTTT	many	TRBV20-1	TRBJ1-1	.
CASSTGGQAYLNTEAFF	TGTGCCAGCAGCACAGGCGGACAGGCTTATTTGAACACTGAAGCTTTCTTT	many	TRBV7-2	TRBJ1-1	TRBD1
CASSIGGTSGGFYNEQFF	TGTGCCAGTAGTATCGGGGGGACTAGCGGGGGGTTCTACAATGAGCAGTTCTTC	few	TRBV19	TRBJ2-1	TRBD2
CASSPPGAAAEAFF	TGTGCCAGCAGTCCCCCGGGAGCGGCCGCTGAAGCTTTCTTT	.	TRBV6-6	TRBJ1-1	.
CAISESDNSPLHF	TGTGCCATCAGTGAAAGCGATAATTCACCCCTCCACTTT	few	TRBV10-3	TRBJ1-6	.
CSARVSVSAEAFF	TGCAGCGCCAGGGTTTCGGTGTCCGCTGAAGCTTTCTTT	few	TRBV29-1	TRBJ1-1	.
CASSPQDNYEQYF	TGTGCCAGCAGCCCACAGGACAACTACGAGCAGTACTTC	many	TRBV5-4	TRBJ2-7	.
CASSPHRDRFSYEQYF	TGTGCCAGCAGTCCCCACCGGGACAGATTCTCCTACGAGCAGTACTTC	many	TRBV28	TRBJ2-7	TRBD1
CASSFVNFNYGYTF	TGTGCCAGCAGTTTTGTGAATTTTAACTATGGCTACACCTTC	many	TRBV28	TRBJ1-2	.
CASSLGGVGSTEAFF	TGTGCCAGCAGTTTAGGGGGGGTCGGGAGCACTGAAGCTTTCTTT	.	TRBV12-3/TRBV12-4	TRBJ1-1	.
CASGSDRFSYNEQFF	TGTGCTAGTGGCTCTGACCGATTCTCCTACAATGAGCAGTTCTTC	many	TRBV12-5	TRBJ2-1	.
CASSLGRQPQHF	TGTGCCAGCAGCTTAGGACGGCAGCCCCAGCATTTT	many	TRBV7-2	TRBJ1-5	.
CASSLEPSGQVSYEQYF	TGTGCCAGCAGCTTAGAACCATCGGGACAGGTCTCCTACGAGCAGTACTTC	many	TRBV11-2	TRBJ2-7	TRBD1
CAITPGQGPGTEAFF	TGTGCCATCACTCCGGGACAGGGACCGGGAACTGAAGCTTTCTTT	many	TRBV10-3	TRBJ1-1	TRBD1
CATSHGQGINYGYTF	TGTGCCACCAGCCATGGACAAGGCATTAACTATGGCTACACCTTC	few	TRBV15	TRBJ1-2	.
CASSQVMPIAGGPQETQYF	TGTGCCAGCAGCCAAGTCATGCCCATAGCGGGGGGGCCCCAAGAGACCCAGTACTTC	few	TRBV3-1	TRBJ2-5	TRBD2
CASSLLLGEAYEQYF	TGTGCCAGCAGTTTATTGCTAGGGGAGGCCTACGAGCAGTACTTC	many	TRBV28	TRBJ2-7	.
CASSHGGEGGREQFF	TGTGCCAGCAGCCACGGGGGGGAGGGTGGGAGAGAGCAGTTCTTC	many	TRBV28	TRBJ2-1	TRBD2
CASMGNGELFF	TGTGCCAGCATGGGGAACGGGGAGCTGTTTTTT	many	TRBV12-3/TRBV12-4	TRBJ2-2	.
CASSDASYPNTQYF	TGTGCCAGCAGTGACGCGAGTTACCCTAATACGCAGTATTTT	many	TRBV27	TRBJ2-3	.
CASSQLLLLGRSSYNEQFF	TGTGCCAGCAGCCAATTACTGCTGCTAGGCCGATCCTCCTACAATGAGCAGTTCTTC	many	TRBV7-9	TRBJ2-1	.
CASSIALGANVLTF	TGTGCCAGTAGTATAGCCCTTGGGGCCAACGTCCTGACTTTC	.	TRBV19	TRBJ2-6	.
CASSSGELFF	TGTGCCAGCAGTTCAGGGGAGCTGTTTTTT	many	TRBV12-3/TRBV12-4	TRBJ2-2	.
CASSLAASYEQYF	TGTGCCAGCAGCTTAGCGGCCTCCTACGAGCAGTACTTC	many	TRBV7-8	TRBJ2-7	.
CASSFGLGNQPQHF	TGCGCCAGCAGCTTCGGACTAGGGAATCAGCCCCAGCATTTT	many	TRBV5-1	TRBJ1-5	.
CASSKGRLTGSSGNTIYF	TGTGCCAGCAGCAAAGGGAGACTCACAGGGAGCTCTGGAAACACCATATATTTT	many	TRBV3-1	TRBJ1-3	.
CASSVRGEQFF	TGTGCCAGCAGTGTACGGGGTGAGCAGTTCTTC	many	TRBV2	TRBJ2-1	.
CASSLTGTATKRNEKLFF	TGTGCCAGCAGCTTAACCGGGACAGCAACTAAGAGGAATGAAAAACTGTTTTTT	many	TRBV7-2	TRBJ1-4	TRBD1
CASMSGGYEQYF	TGTGCCAGCATGAGCGGGGGATACGAGCAGTACTTC	few	TRBV2	TRBJ2-7	TRBD2
CSVEDRRGAGGTPLHF	TGCAGCGTTGAAGATCGGCGTGGGGCAGGGGGAACACCCCTCCACTTT	.	TRBV29-1	TRBJ1-6	TRBD1
CSARDRQGAHEQYF	TGCAGTGCTAGAGATCGGCAGGGCGCCCACGAGCAGTACTTC	many	TRBV20-1	TRBJ2-7	.
CASSDPGGRTDTQYF	TGTGCCAGCAGTGACCCAGGGGGCAGGACAGATACGCAGTATTTT	many	TRBV2	TRBJ2-3	TRBD1
CASSLSPGLARTGELFF	TGTGCCAGCAGCCTCTCTCCGGGATTAGCGAGGACCGGGGAGCTGTTTTTT	many	TRBV7-2	TRBJ2-2	.
CASRTNSNQPQHF	TGTGCCAGCAGGACGAATAGCAATCAGCCCCAGCATTTT	many	TRBV2	TRBJ1-5	.
CASSQRMGSTDTQYF	TGTGCCAGCAGCCAAAGGATGGGAAGCACAGATACGCAGTATTTT	many	TRBV7-2	TRBJ2-3	.
CASSVRNLGEQFF	TGTGCCAGCAGTGTTAGGAACCTAGGCGAGCAGTTCTTC	few	TRBV2	TRBJ2-1	.
CSAGPPRTQSYEQYF	TGCAGTGCCGGACCCCCGCGGACTCAATCCTACGAGCAGTACTTC	.	TRBV20-1	TRBJ2-7	.
CATQPGPGSNEQFF	TGTGCCACACAACCGGGACCGGGAAGCAATGAGCAGTTCTTC	many	TRBV7-2	TRBJ2-1	.
CAIMGQSTDTQYF	TGTGCCATCATGGGGCAAAGCACAGATACGCAGTATTTT	many	TRBV10-3	TRBJ2-3	.
CASKDPEFGHGYTF	TGTGCCAGTAAGGATCCGGAATTCGGGCATGGCTACACCTTC	many	TRBV19	TRBJ1-2	.
CASSPGHGDWGVTQYF	TGTGCCAGCAGCCCCGGTCATGGGGATTGGGGGGTTACGCAGTATTTT	many	TRBV7-2	TRBJ2-3	.
CASSYLRGGYTGELFF	TGTGCCAGCAGTTACCTCCGCGGGGGGTACACCGGGGAGCTGTTTTTT	many	TRBV6-2/TRBV6-3	TRBJ2-2	TRBD2
CSARDRTGTNTGELFF	TGCAGTGCTAGAGATAGGACTGGGACGAACACCGGGGAGCTGTTTTTT	few	TRBV20-1	TRBJ2-2	.
CASRPTGRSNQPQHF	TGTGCCAGTAGACCGACAGGGCGAAGCAATCAGCCCCAGCATTTT	few	TRBV19	TRBJ1-5	TRBD1
CASSYSQGPGQPQHF	TGTGCCAGCAGTTACTCACAGGGCCCGGGGCAGCCCCAGCATTTT	.	TRBV6-2/TRBV6-3	TRBJ1-5	.
CASSIGPLERGLF	TGTGCCAGTAGTATAGGACCGTTGGAGAGAGGACTCTTT	.	TRBV19	TRBJ1-1	.
CSVDQGTDTQYF	TGCAGCGTTGACCAGGGAACAGATACGCAGTATTTT	many	TRBV29-1	TRBJ2-3	.
CASSQDRTTPDTQYF	TGTGCCAGCAGCCAAGATAGAACTACCCCTGATACGCAGTATTTT	many	TRBV14	TRBJ2-3	.